The subject of this entry is one T cell receptor (beta chain). The antigen remains unidentified. Combining a sample-barcoded 5' primer with a J-beta primer mix, a second PCR ran for roughly 7 to 12 cycles. TCRdb analysed the 5' RACE reads with MiXCR anew, one entry per CDR3 protein. The sample yields some 1.5 million distinct CDR3 sequences, 25% to 30% seen once. This record belongs to a study of blood T cells in healthy people across ages. Study-level points and caveats: Changes seen in expanded clonotypes were possibly confounded by donor CMV status left unknown. Age showed a roughly linear inverse relationship with TCR beta diversity per million T cells. Diversity was estimated from one million T cells, and these estimates were considered underestimates.

PBMCs numbering at least 6 million were isolated per sample. The material sequenced was blood. This receptor was obtained from a woman aged 25 to 39 in good health.

The CDR3: CASSLGPYSYEQYF. Here the CDR3 DNA reads TGCGCCAGCAGCTTGGGGCCCTATTCCTACGAGCAGTACTTC. The V call is TRBV5-1, the J call TRBJ2-7; D is uncertain. V was shortened by 0 bases and J by 1 base, with 8 bases between the two germline ends. Germline V gene sequence: CDR1 SGHRS, CDR2 YFSETQ. The CDR3 covers 14 residues.